This TCR beta chain was sequenced during a study of beta chain features in type 1 diabetes. Expressed TCRB transcripts were sequenced, since all the RNA that had been isolated was reverse transcribed. Repertoires were generated with immunoSEQ multiplex PCR, while TCRdb's copy carries only in-frame clones and drops some. Of hundreds of thousands of clones listed, 10% to 12% were seen once; the top ten hold roughly 0.046%. The germline gives CDR1 SNHLY, CDR2 FYNNEI. Deletions cut 5 bases from V and 0 bases from J, with 11 bases between. The CDR3 runs to 15 residues. The receptor was derived from a woman younger than 30 in good health. The specimen was naive CD4+ T cells from blood. The chain is built from TRBV2 and TRBJ1-5; D perhaps matches TRBD1 (6 bases). In nucleotides, the CDR3 is TGTGCCAGCAGTCCGGGACACTATAGCAATCAGCCCCAGCATTTT. It encodes CASSPGHYSNQPQHF. Supplemented by reference TRBV2 and TRBJ1-5, the full variable domain reads EPEVTQTPSHQVTQMGQEVILRCVPISNHLYFYWYRQILGQKVEFLVSFYNNEISEKSEIFDDQFSVERPDGSNFTLKIRSTKLEDSAMYFCASSPGHYSNQPQHFGDGTRLSIL.